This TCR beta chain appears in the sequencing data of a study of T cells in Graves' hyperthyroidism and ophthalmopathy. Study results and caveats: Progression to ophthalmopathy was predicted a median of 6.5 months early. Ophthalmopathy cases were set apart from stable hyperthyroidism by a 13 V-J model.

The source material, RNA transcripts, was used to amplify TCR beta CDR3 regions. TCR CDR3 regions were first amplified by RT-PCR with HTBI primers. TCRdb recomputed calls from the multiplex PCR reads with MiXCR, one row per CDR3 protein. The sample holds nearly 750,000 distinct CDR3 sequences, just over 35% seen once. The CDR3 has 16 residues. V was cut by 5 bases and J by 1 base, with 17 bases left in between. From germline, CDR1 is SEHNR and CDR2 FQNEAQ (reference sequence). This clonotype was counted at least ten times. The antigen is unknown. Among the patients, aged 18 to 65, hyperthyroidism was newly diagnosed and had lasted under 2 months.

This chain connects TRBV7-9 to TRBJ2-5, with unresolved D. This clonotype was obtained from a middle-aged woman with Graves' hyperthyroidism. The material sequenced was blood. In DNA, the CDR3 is TGTGCCAGCAGCCCGAGCCCCGCCAGGAGCCAAGAGACCCAGTACTTC. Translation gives CASSPSPARSQETQYF. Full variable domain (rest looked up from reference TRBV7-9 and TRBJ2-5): DTGVSQNPRHKITKRGQNVTFRCDPISEHNRLYWYRQTLGQGPEFLTYFQNEAQLEKSRLLSDRFSAERPKGSFSTLEIQRTEQGDSAMYLCASSPSPARSQETQYFGPGTRLLVL.